The TCR beta chain under discussion was sequenced for a study of T cell changes during pregnancy in multiple sclerosis. Only in-frame clones appear in the TCRdb table, and some are missing; sequencing was by immunoSEQ multiplex PCR. This repertoire shows 20,000 to 25,000 clones, approximately 90% found once; its top ten account for approximately 5%. This TCR was recovered from a female donor in good health, enrolled as a control in a pregnancy study. Source: CD8+ T cells from peripheral blood mononuclear cells, taken in the second trimester of pregnancy.

The CDR3 DNA sequence: TGCGCCAGCAGCCAAGAAGTAGCGGGAGAATACAATGAGCAGTTCTTC. Translated, it gives CASSQEVAGEYNEQFF. The gene calls are TRBV4-3 and TRBJ2-1; 9 positions match TRBD2. J gave up 4 bases and V 0 bases, and 4 bases lay outside the gene matches. The CDR3 totals 16 residues. CDR1 and CDR2 from the germline V gene are LGHNA and YSLEER.